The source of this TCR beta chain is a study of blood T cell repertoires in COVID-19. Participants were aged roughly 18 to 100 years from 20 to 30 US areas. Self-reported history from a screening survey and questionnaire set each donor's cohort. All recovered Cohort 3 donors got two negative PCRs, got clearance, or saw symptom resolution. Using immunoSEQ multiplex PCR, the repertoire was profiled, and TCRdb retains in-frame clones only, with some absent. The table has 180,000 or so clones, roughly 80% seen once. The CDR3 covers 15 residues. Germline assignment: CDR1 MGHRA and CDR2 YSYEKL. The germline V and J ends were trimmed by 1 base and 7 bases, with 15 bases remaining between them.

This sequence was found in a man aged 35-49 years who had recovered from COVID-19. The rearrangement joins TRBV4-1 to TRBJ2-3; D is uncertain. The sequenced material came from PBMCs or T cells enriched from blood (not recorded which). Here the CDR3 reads CASSQVLVGGNTQYF. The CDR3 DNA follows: TGCGCCAGCAGCCAAGTCTTGGTTGGCGGTAATACGCAGTATTTT.